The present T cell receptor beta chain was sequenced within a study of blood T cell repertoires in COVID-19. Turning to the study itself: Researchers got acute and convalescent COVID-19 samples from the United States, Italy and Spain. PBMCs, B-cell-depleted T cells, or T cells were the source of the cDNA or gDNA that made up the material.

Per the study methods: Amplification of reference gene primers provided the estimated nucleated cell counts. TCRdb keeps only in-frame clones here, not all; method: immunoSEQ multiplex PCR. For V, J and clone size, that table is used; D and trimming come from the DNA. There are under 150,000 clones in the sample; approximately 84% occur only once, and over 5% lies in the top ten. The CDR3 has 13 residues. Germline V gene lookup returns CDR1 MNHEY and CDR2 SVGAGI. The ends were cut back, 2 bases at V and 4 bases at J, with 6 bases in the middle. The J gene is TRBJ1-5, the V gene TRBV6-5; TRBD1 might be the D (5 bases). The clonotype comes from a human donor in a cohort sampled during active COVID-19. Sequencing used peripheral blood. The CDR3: CASSYDRNQPQHF. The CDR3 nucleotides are TGTGCCAGCAGTTACGACAGAAATCAGCCCCAGCATTTT.